The next 11 T cell receptor beta chains were all read from a single sample in a study of blood T cells in healthy people across ages (dated by TCRdb to the mid-2010s). Library preparation employed 5' RACE. Sequencing relied on an Illumina HiSeq 2500. A second PCR of roughly 7 to 12 cycles was performed with a sample-barcoded 5' primer and a J-beta primer mix. In TCRdb, the public reads were trimmed at Q25 with fastp and aligned with MiXCR, with productive beta chains retained. Duplicate CDR3 protein sequences are folded into a single record with the most common DNA and genes. The sample includes about 780,000 distinct CDR3 sequences, with roughly 60% observed a single time. Roughly a quarter of the sample rests with the top ten. The material sequenced was blood. The receptors come from a man under 40 in good health.

The chain couples TRBV4-3 to TRBJ2-1; TRBD1 matches 8 bases. CDR1 LGHNA and CDR2 YSLEER come from the germline V gene. V shed 0 bases and J 8 bases; nucleotides not matched to a gene: 15. This CDR3 has 18 residues. CDR3 bases: TGCGCCAGCAGCCAAGATAGCACCTGGACAGGGTTAGTCGATGAGCAGTTCTTC. This encodes CASSQDSTWTGLVDEQFF.

This clonotype was detected only a few times. The CDR3 DNA reads TGCGCCAGCAGCCAATACCATCAGCGGGGACGCTCCTACGAGCAGTACTTC. This gives the protein CASSQYHQRGRSYEQYF. V gene TRBV4-3 combines with J gene TRBJ2-7, with 7 positions matching TRBD2. V dropped 2 bases and J dropped 0; count of bases not matched to a gene: 10. Germline CDR1 is LGHNA and CDR2 is YSLEER. The CDR3 is 17 residues long.

This clonotype has only a few counts. The V call is TRBV4-2, the J call TRBJ2-1; perhaps TRBD1 as D (5 bases). With 0 bases removed from V and 9 bases from J, the gap between germline ends came to 12 bases. Germline values: CDR1 LGHNA, CDR2 YNFKEQ. The CDR3 extends over 14 amino acids. CDR3: CASSQDQRGREQFF. CDR3 DNA: TGTGCCAGCAGCCAAGATCAAAGGGGCCGTGAGCAGTTCTTC.

The V call is TRBV6-1, the J call TRBJ2-4; tentative D call: TRBD2 (6 bases). The DNA end lines up better with TRBJ2-7; the J call may be wrong. From germline, CDR1 is MNHNS and CDR2 SASEGT. The CDR3 spans 13 residues. The CDR3 DNA follows: TGTGCCAGCAGTGAGTTTGCGGGAAACGAGCAGTACTTC. It codes for CASSEFAGNEQYF.

The chain has TRBV7-9 and TRBJ1-5, with 8 nucleotides matching TRBD1. This CDR3 is built from 16 residues. CDR1 and CDR2 (germline): SEHNR, FQNEAQ (reference sequence). V was clipped by 4 bases and J by 0 bases; unmatched bases: 5. The chain's CDR3 is CASSSGQGDSNQPQHF. The CDR3 DNA reads TGTGCCAGCAGCTCCGGACAGGGCGATAGCAATCAGCCCCAGCATTTT.

This clonotype appeared once. The chain employs TRBV24-1 and TRBJ2-3; D gene uncertain. Deletions cut 2 bases from V and 5 bases from J, with 19 bases between. The germline V gene encodes CDR1 KGHDR and CDR2 SFDVKD. The CDR3 runs 17 residues. CDR3 residues: CATSDSPSYTVLDTQYF. The CDR3 DNA follows: TGTGCCACCAGTGATTCCCCCTCCTACACGGTTCTAGATACGCAGTATTTT.

The chain joins TRBV6-2 or TRBV6-3 to TRBJ2-7; the match to TRBD2 covers 12 bases. With V trimmed by 7 bases and J by 0 bases, 10 bases remained unmatched. This CDR3 contains 17 residues. The germline V gene encodes CDR1 MNHEY and CDR2 SVGEGT. CDR3 loop: CASNQGLAGPSSYEQYF. The CDR3 DNA reads as TGTGCCAGCAACCAGGGACTAGCGGGCCCGAGCTCCTACGAGCAGTACTTC.

The J gene is TRBJ2-1, the V gene TRBV4-3, with D perhaps TRBD1 (6 bases). Germline V lookup: CDR1 LGHNA, CDR2 YSLEER. The CDR3 covers 15 residues. The V and J ends lost 0 bases and 4 bases respectively, with 10 bases between them. The CDR3: CASSQEVGGYNEQFF. In nucleotides, the CDR3 is TGCGCCAGCAGCCAAGAAGTAGGGGGTTACAATGAGCAGTTCTTC.

V usage is TRBV20-1 and J usage is TRBJ2-3, with 9 nucleotides matching TRBD1. The CDR3 totals 15 residues. J was trimmed by 3 bases and V by 6 bases; bases with no gene match: 10. CDR1 is DFQATT, CDR2 SNEGSKA, per germline (reference sequence). CDR3: CSALSGQGETDTQYF. DNA for the CDR3: TGCAGTGCCCTCTCGGGACAGGGAGAGACAGATACGCAGTATTTT.

The chain couples TRBV20-1 to TRBJ1-5; 9 bases agree with TRBD1. Germline V gives CDR1 DFQATT, CDR2 SNEGSKA (reference sequence). CDR3 length: 15 amino acids. The V gene end was trimmed by 3 bases and the J gene end by 2 bases; junction bases not matched to a gene: 5. The CDR3 reads CSASRGDRGNQPQHF. CDR3 nucleotide sequence: TGCAGTGCTAGTCGGGGGGACAGGGGCAATCAGCCCCAGCATTTT.

This chain links TRBV12-3 or TRBV12-4 with TRBJ2-1; D is unclear. Between the trimmed V and J ends, which lost 7 bases and 1 base, there was a span of 11 bases. CDR3 length equals 14 residues. CDR3 in DNA: TGTGCCAGCACCCCGGTAGGGTCCTACAATGAGCAGTTCTTC. Protein: CASTPVGSYNEQFF.